These 32 T cell receptor beta chains were all obtained from the same sample, sequenced in a study of T cell responses to AZD1222 COVID-19 vaccine. TCRdb's copy holds only in-frame clones and misses some; the assay was immunoSEQ multiplex PCR. The sample holds 95,000 to 150,000 clones, 92% seen once. The source was peripheral blood, collected on day 0 of AZD1222 vaccination. These receptors all come from an adult in good health.

The rearrangement links TRBV4-1 to TRBJ1-1; 8 bases match TRBD1. The germline gives CDR1 MGHRA, CDR2 YSYEKL. Trimming removed 3 bases from V and 7 bases from J; junction bases left unmatched: 10. This CDR3 region has 15 residues. The CDR3 loop is CASSHLPGQEDEAFF. The CDR3 DNA sequence: TGCGCCAGCAGCCACTTACCGGGACAGGAGGATGAAGCTTTCTTT.

This clone was detected only once. The chain links TRBV2 to TRBJ2-1; no clear D gene. Germline V CDR1 and CDR2: SNHLY, FYNNEI. The V and J ends lost 6 bases and 3 bases respectively, with 3 bases between them. This CDR3 contains 11 residues. The DNA of the CDR3 is TGTGCCAGCAGATACTACAATGAGCAGTTCTTC. Encoded protein: CASRYYNEQFF. Variable domain in full (rest from reference TRBV2 and TRBJ2-1): EPEVTQTPSHQVTQMGQEVILRCVPISNHLYFYWYRQILGQKVEFLVSFYNNEISEKSEIFDDQFSVERPDGSNFTLKIRSTKLEDSAMYFCASRYYNEQFFGPGTRLTVL.

The rearrangement joins TRBV7-6 to TRBJ2-2, with 8 bases lining up with TRBD2. The CDR3 spans 15 residues. From germline, CDR1 is SGHVS and CDR2 FNYEAQ. Trimming removed 5 bases from V and 5 bases from J; junction bases left unmatched: 7. CDR3 sequence reads: CASSRAGEGTGELFF. The CDR3 coding sequence is TGTGCCAGCAGCCGAGCGGGGGAGGGGACCGGGGAGCTGTTTTTT.

J is TRBJ2-2 and V is TRBV18; TRBD1 matches 7 bases. Per the germline V gene, CDR1 is KGHSH and CDR2 is LQKENI. J lost 4 bases, V lost 3 bases, and 5 bases had no gene match. CDR3 length equals 15 residues. CDR3 in DNA: TGTGCCAGCTCACCTTGGACAGGCTCCACCGGGGAGCTGTTTTTT. Translated: CASSPWTGSTGELFF.

This clone has a single count. J is TRBJ2-7 and V is TRBV19, with D unclear. The CDR3 has 14 residues. Per the germline V gene, CDR1 is LNHDA and CDR2 is SQIVND (reference sequence). V lost 1 base and J 0 bases, leaving 7 bases between the germline ends. CDR3 coding DNA: TGTGCCAGTAGTATAGGGTGGAACTCCTACGAGCAGTACTTC. Translated: CASSIGWNSYEQYF.

The chain is built from TRBV20-1 and TRBJ2-5; unclear D gene. Germline V CDR1 and CDR2: DFQATT, SNEGSKA (reference sequence). Trimming removed 4 bases at V and 0 bases at J, with 3 bases between. The CDR3 contains 11 residues. The CDR3 nucleotides read TGCAGTGCTACCGACCAAGAGACCCAGTACTTC. Its translation is CSATDQETQYF.

This clone was found once. The chain joins TRBV20-1 to TRBJ1-1; tentative D call: TRBD1 (6 bases). Germline V gene sequence: CDR1 DFQATT, CDR2 SNEGSKA (reference sequence). This CDR3 has 15 amino acids. Trimming took 3 bases from V and 1 from J, leaving 15 bases between them. The CDR3 sequence: CSASDQGTGNTEAFF. CDR3 DNA sequence: TGCAGTGCTAGTGATCAGGGGACGGGGAACACTGAAGCTTTCTTT.

This clone was detected once. The gene calls are TRBV7-2 and TRBJ2-1, with 11 bases fitting TRBD2. This CDR3 contains 16 residues. CDR1 and CDR2 (germline): SGHTA, FQGNSA. V dropped 5 bases and J dropped 9; count of bases not matched to a gene: 12. The CDR3 coding sequence is TGTGCCAGCAGCCCGAAGCTAGCGGGAGGACGGCGTGAGCAGTTCTTC. Residues: CASSPKLAGGRREQFF.

This chain joins TRBV29-1 and TRBJ2-7, with unresolved D. The CDR3 spans 12 residues. Germline lookup yields CDR1 SQVTM and CDR2 ANQGSEA. Trimming took 8 bases from V and 3 from J, leaving 14 bases between them. This chain's CDR3 is CSYNGPYYEQYF. CDR3 DNA sequence: TGCAGCTACAACGGACCTTACTACGAGCAGTACTTC.

The rearrangement joins TRBV19 to TRBJ1-1; D may be TRBD1 (5 bases). Trimming stripped 6 bases from V and 4 bases from J, with 15 bases between. The CDR3 spans 14 residues. From germline, CDR1 is LNHDA and CDR2 SQIVND (reference sequence). The CDR3 DNA is TGTGCCAGTAGCTTGGGGCAGTACGGCACTGAAGCTTTCTTT. Translated, it gives CASSLGQYGTEAFF.

The V and J genes are TRBV19 and TRBJ1-6; D is ambiguous. Germline CDR1 LNHDA, CDR2 SQIVND (reference sequence). The CDR3 has 12 amino acids. Trimming took 4 bases from V and 14 from J, leaving 12 bases between them. The CDR3 nucleotides are TGTGCCAGTAGTACCGCTGCTTCGACCCTCCACTTT. Its translation is CASSTAASTLHF. The whole variable domain, remainder taken from reference TRBV19 and TRBJ1-6, is DGGITQSPKYLFRKEGQNVTLSCEQNLNHDAMYWYRQDPGQGLRLIYYSQIVNDFQKGDIAEGYSVSREKKESFPLTVTSAQKNPTAFYLCASSTAASTLHFGNGTRLTVT.

The chain employs TRBV5-1 and TRBJ1-1, with a possible D match to TRBD1 (6 bases). V lost 5 bases, J lost 6 bases, and 17 bases lay in between. Germline-derived CDR1 and CDR2 are SGHRS and YFSETQ. This CDR3 is 14 amino acids long. The chain's CDR3 is CASRLDRLGAEAFF. CDR3 nucleotide sequence: TGCGCCAGCAGATTAGACAGGCTGGGCGCTGAAGCTTTCTTT.

The V call is TRBV28, the J call TRBJ2-7; D is possibly TRBD2 (5 bases). From germline, CDR1 is MDHEN and CDR2 SYDVKM. This CDR3 region has 14 residues. Trimming shortened V by 5 bases and J by 0 bases, and 11 bases separated the two germline ends. The CDR3 spells CASSGMGSSYEQYF. The DNA for the CDR3 is TGTGCCAGCAGTGGGATGGGGAGCTCCTACGAGCAGTACTTC.

The chain couples TRBV7-9 to TRBJ2-5, with unresolved D. The V end lost 5 bases, the J end lost 3 bases, and 19 bases lay between the germline ends. The CDR3 spans 16 residues. Germline V gives CDR1 SEHNR, CDR2 FQNEAQ (reference sequence). The CDR3 sequence: CASSLESRAREETQYF. The CDR3 nucleotides are TGTGCCAGCAGCCTAGAGTCTAGGGCCCGGGAAGAGACCCAGTACTTC.

The chain has TRBV27 and TRBJ1-1, with D perhaps matching TRBD1 (5 bases). The CDR3 totals 14 residues. From germline, CDR1 is MNHEY and CDR2 SMNVEV (reference sequence). Deletions cut 5 bases from V and 4 bases from J, with 14 bases between. CDR3 DNA sequence: TGTGCCAGCAGTCCCCGGGGCAGAGGCACTGAAGCTTTCTTT. Protein product: CASSPRGRGTEAFF.

This sequence joins TRBV2 and TRBJ2-7; 10 bases are a match to TRBD2. Germline V gene lookup returns CDR1 SNHLY and CDR2 FYNNEI. V dropped 11 bases and J dropped 4; count of bases not matched to a gene: 5. This CDR3 is 12 amino acids long. CDR3 DNA: TGTGCCCGAGGACTAGCGGAATACGAGCAGTACTTC. Protein product: CARGLAEYEQYF.

The chain is built from TRBV24-1 and TRBJ2-7; TRBD1 agrees at 7 bases. Germline values: CDR1 KGHDR, CDR2 SFDVKD. J lost 2 bases, V lost 6 bases, and 6 bases had no gene match. This CDR3 spans 14 amino acids. CDR3 protein: CATSSDRETYEQYF. The CDR3 bases are TGTGCCACCAGTTCTGACAGGGAAACCTACGAGCAGTACTTC.

This sequence joins TRBV5-1 and TRBJ2-3; 10 bases are shared with TRBD2. Germline CDR1 and CDR2: SGHRS and YFSETQ. Germline trimming cut 4 bases from V and 0 bases from J; bases unmatched to any gene: 5. The length of the CDR3 is 16 residues. CDR3 in amino acids: CASSIGLAASTDTQYF. In nucleotides, the CDR3 is TGCGCCAGCAGCATCGGACTAGCGGCTAGCACAGATACGCAGTATTTT.

This chain links TRBV29-1 with TRBJ2-2, with D perhaps assigned TRBD1 or TRBD2 (5 bases each). The CDR3 is 14 amino acids. V lost 4 bases and J lost 0, with 9 bases in between. Germline CDR1 SQVTM, CDR2 ANQGSEA. CDR3 sequence (DNA): TGCAGCGTTGGAGGGACCGCGAACACCGGGGAGCTGTTTTTT. It translates to CSVGGTANTGELFF.

The chain joins TRBV28 to TRBJ2-7, with 9 bases lining up with TRBD1. With 6 bases clipped from V and 1 base from J, the junction kept 7 bases outside the gene matches. The CDR3 is made up of 15 amino acids. Germline CDR1 is MDHEN and CDR2 is SYDVKM. CDR3 residues: CASRLDRGWSYEQYF. DNA for the CDR3: TGTGCCAGCAGACTCGACAGGGGGTGGTCCTACGAGCAGTACTTC.

J is TRBJ1-4 and V is TRBV2, with D perhaps matching TRBD1 (5 bases). There are 14 residues in the CDR3. V shed 9 bases and J shed 2 bases, with 13 bases lying between them. Germline CDR1 SNHLY, CDR2 FYNNEI. The CDR3 region is CASFHQGTNEKLFF. The CDR3 DNA follows: TGTGCCAGTTTTCACCAGGGTACTAATGAAAAACTGTTTTTT.

The chain employs TRBV19 and TRBJ1-3; 9 bases agree with TRBD1. The CDR3 is 16 residues long. Germline V gene data show CDR1 as LNHDA and CDR2 as SQIVND (reference sequence). V shed 5 bases, J shed 4 bases, and the junction held 9 bases outside the gene matches. The CDR3 spells CASSPPRDREGNTIYF. The CDR3 DNA reads as TGTGCCAGTAGTCCCCCCCGGGACAGGGAAGGAAACACCATATATTTT.

This CDR3 is CASSLGEGYGYTF. CDR3 DNA: TGTGCCAGCAGTTTGGGTGAGGGATATGGCTACACCTTC. The chain has TRBV28 and TRBJ1-2; D gene unclear. Per the germline V gene, CDR1 is MDHEN and CDR2 is SYDVKM. The length of the CDR3 is 13 residues. V lost 3 bases and J lost 5, with 10 bases in between.

This chain joins TRBV4-1 and TRBJ2-3, with D tentatively TRBD1 (5 bases). This CDR3 has 17 amino acids. Trimming pared 1 base from V and 0 bases from J, leaving 14 bases between. Germline lookup yields CDR1 MGHRA and CDR2 YSYEKL. CDR3 coding DNA: TGCGCCAGCAGCCAAGGGCGTGGGGCACGTAGCACAGATACGCAGTATTTT. It is translated as CASSQGRGARSTDTQYF.

CDR3 residues: CASSLGNSPLYGYTF. In DNA form, the CDR3 reads TGTGCCAGCAGCTTAGGCAACAGCCCACTCTATGGCTACACCTTC. This rearrangement joins TRBV7-8 to TRBJ1-2; D is uncertain. The CDR3 covers 15 residues. Germline values: CDR1 SGHVS, CDR2 FQNEAQ. Trimming stripped 1 base from V and 4 bases from J, with 13 bases between.

The chain combines TRBV28 with TRBJ1-3; D possibly corresponds to TRBD1 (5 bases). V was cut by 6 bases and J by 4 bases, with 13 bases left in between. Germline CDR1 is MDHEN and CDR2 is SYDVKM. The CDR3 extends over 14 amino acids. Here the CDR3 reads CASSFRRDGNTIYF. CDR3 sequence (DNA): TGTGCCAGCAGCTTCCGCCGGGACGGAAACACCATATATTTT.

This chain links TRBV7-8 with TRBJ2-7; 8 nucleotides match TRBD1. The CDR3 spans 13 residues. Germline V gives CDR1 SGHVS, CDR2 FQNEAQ. The V and J ends lost 4 bases and 6 bases, in that order; junction bases with no gene match: 5. The CDR3 region is CASSSRTGREQYF. CDR3 sequence (DNA): TGTGCCAGCAGCTCTCGGACAGGGCGCGAGCAGTACTTC.

The chain uses TRBV11-2 and TRBJ1-2, with 7 bases aligning to TRBD1. The length of the CDR3 is 15 residues. Germline V gene sequence: CDR1 SGHAT, CDR2 FQNNGV. J was trimmed by 2 bases and V by 5 bases; bases with no gene match: 8. CDR3 in DNA: TGTGCCAGCAGCCCCTGGGAGGGGGCGAACTATGGCTACACCTTC. Protein product: CASSPWEGANYGYTF.

The chain employs TRBV24-1 and TRBJ2-5; D possibly corresponds to TRBD1 (6 bases). V shed 5 bases and J shed 3 bases, with 12 bases lying between them. The germline gives CDR1 KGHDR, CDR2 SFDVKD. The CDR3 contains 14 residues. The CDR3 spells CATSGEPGEETQYF. In DNA, the CDR3 is TGTGCCACCAGTGGCGAGCCAGGGGAAGAGACCCAGTACTTC.

The chain links TRBV27 to TRBJ1-1, with D maybe TRBD1 (5 bases). V shed 4 bases and J shed 4 bases, with 13 bases lying between them. The CDR3 runs to 14 residues. Germline CDR1 is MNHEY and CDR2 is SMNVEV (reference sequence). The CDR3 is CASSSREWGTEAFF. CDR3 in DNA: TGTGCCAGCAGTTCCAGGGAGTGGGGCACTGAAGCTTTCTTT.

The CDR3 region has the DNA TGTGCCAGCACCTCGGATGACTACAATGAGCAGTTCTTC. Translating gives CASTSDDYNEQFF. The chain combines TRBV12-3 or TRBV12-4 with TRBJ2-1; no clear D gene. V gave up 7 bases and J gave up 3 bases, with 10 bases separating them. This CDR3 is built from 13 residues.

The V and J genes are TRBV24-1 and TRBJ2-3; 8 bases are shared with TRBD1. The CDR3 length is 14 residues. The J segment lost 6 bases and the V segment lost 7 bases, leaving 8 bases of the junction unmatched. The germline V gene has CDR1 KGHDR and CDR2 SFDVKD. The CDR3, as DNA: TGTGCCACCAGCCAGGGGGCAGTTGATGATACGCAGTATTTT. It translates to CATSQGAVDDTQYF.